Following are 10 T cell receptor beta chains from one sample sequenced in a study of kidney transplant recipient with SARS-CoV-2 infection. TCRdb independently ran MiXCR on the reads; one entry per CDR3 protein. Counted here are approximately 240,000 distinct CDR3 sequences, more than 25% occurring once; the ten biggest clones make up under 7.5%. The material was a blood sample, obtained at baseline and on roughly day 110 from a kidney transplant recipient. These receptors were obtained from a male patient between 25 and 39 years old who had COVID-19 and was a kidney transplant recipient. Some T cells may have originated in the graft donor.

This clonotype has ten or more counts. The V gene is TRBV5-3, the J gene TRBJ1-2; D remains ambiguous. TRBV5-3 is assigned to the ORF class and has an uncertain function. This CDR3 contains 16 residues. V was pared by 6 bases and J by 4 bases, with 22 bases between. The DNA of the CDR3 is TGTGCCAGAATTGTGGTAGTGGTGAGAAAGACCTATGGCTACACCTTC. Translation: CARIVVVVRKTYGYTF.

Points on this clonotype: A much larger clone differs by one base, so this may be a read error. The V and J genes are TRBV6-5 and TRBJ1-2; no clear D gene. This CDR3 has 17 amino acids. Germline assignment: CDR1 MNHEY and CDR2 SVGAGI. V was shortened by 8 bases and J by 4 bases, with 26 bases between the two germline ends. CDR3 DNA sequence: TGTGCCAGCGGTTCTTTTCAGCCTTACGGAAAGACCTATGGCTACACCTTC. Amino acid sequence: CASGSFQPYGKTYGYTF.

This clonotype showed up just a few times. This chain uses TRBV27 with TRBJ2-7; TRBD1 matches 8 bases. Germline loops: CDR1 MNHEY, CDR2 SMNVEV (reference sequence). V lost 6 bases, J lost 6 bases, and 7 bases stayed unmatched. There are 13 residues in the CDR3. The CDR3 nucleotides are TGTGCCAGCAGCGGGGACAGGTCGCCCGAGCAGTACTTC. Protein: CASSGDRSPEQYF.

For this clonotype: Just one base apart from a much larger clone, this may be a read error. The chain links TRBV18 to TRBJ1-1; D gene ambiguous. This CDR3 spans 14 amino acids. Germline V CDR1 and CDR2: KGHSH, LQKENI. CDR3 bases: TGTGCCAGCTCATCACCTTCAACGAACACTGAAGCTTTCTTT. Its translation: CASSSPSTNTEAFF.

Concerning this clonotype itself: A much larger clone differs from this one at a single base, so this may be a read error. This chain joins TRBV7-2 and TRBJ2-1, with 7 bases matching TRBD2. The CDR3 sequence is 15 residues long. Per germline, CDR1 SGHTA and CDR2 FQGNSA. The CDR3 reads CASSLPSGEGNEQSF. The CDR3, as DNA: TGTGCCAGCAGCTTACCCTCTGGGGAGGGGAATGAGCAGTCCTTC.

On this clonotype: With a much larger clone just one base away, this may be a read error. V and J are TRBV3-1 and TRBJ1-2, with D perhaps TRBD1 (6 bases). The CDR3 has 13 amino acids. CDR1 is LGHDT, CDR2 YNNKEL, per germline (reference sequence). V gave up 7 bases and J gave up 7 bases, with 16 bases separating them. The CDR3 is CASTTQGIGGYTF. CDR3 bases: TGTGCCAGCACCACACAGGGAATAGGTGGCTACACCTTC.

On this clonotype: This may stem from a read error, because a much larger clone lies one nucleotide away. The chain recombines TRBV21-1 with TRBJ2-3; the DNA was not compared with TRBD2, the D call given in the table. TRBV21-1 is listed as a pseudogene. CDR3 length: 17 amino acids. The CDR3 DNA follows: TGTGCCAGCGGTCCAAATCTAGCTACAGTCATGCAAGATACGCAGTATTTT. It encodes CASGPNLATVMQDTQYF.

Ten or more counts support this clonotype. The CDR3 DNA is TGTGCCTGGCGAACCACGCGTTATAGAAAGACCTATGGCTACACCTTC. This encodes CAWRTTRYRKTYGYTF. The genes are TRBV30 and TRBJ1-2; D is undetermined. The CDR3 contains 16 residues. Looked up from germline, CDR1 is GTSNPN and CDR2 is SVGIG (reference sequence). V was shortened by 5 bases and J by 4 bases, with 23 bases between the two germline ends. The variable domain in full, with the rest retrieved from reference TRBV30 and TRBJ1-2, is SQTIHQWPATLVQPVGSPLSLECTVEGTSNPNLYWYRQAAGRGLQLLFYSVGIGQISSEVPQNLSASRPQDRQFILSSKKLLLSDSGFYLCAWRTTRYRKTYGYTFGSGTRLTVV.

V usage is TRBV11-3 and J usage is TRBJ2-3, with 8 bases matching TRBD2. The germline V gene has CDR1 SGHNT and CDR2 YENEEA. V shed 3 bases, J shed 3 bases, and the junction held 8 bases outside the gene matches. This CDR3 region has 16 residues. For the CDR3, the DNA is TGTGCCAGCAGCTTCTCCGGAACTAGCGGTACAGATACGCAGTATTTT. Its protein is CASSFSGTSGTDTQYF. The full variable domain, its missing parts supplied by reference TRBV11-3 and TRBJ2-3, is EAGVVQSPRYKIIEKKQPVAFWCNPISGHNTLYWYLQNLGQGPELLIRYENEEAVDDSQLPKDRFSAERLKGVDSTLKIQPAELGDSAVYLCASSFSGTSGTDTQYFGPGTRLTVL.

This clonotype was observed many times. V usage is TRBV28 and J usage is TRBJ1-2; no clear D gene. This CDR3 is 14 amino acids long. V was pared by 2 bases and J by 4 bases, with 11 bases between. Germline CDR1 reads MDHEN; CDR2 reads SYDVKM. CDR3 sequence reads: CASSLPDRLYGYTF. The CDR3 DNA sequence: TGTGCCAGCAGTTTACCCGACCGTCTCTATGGCTACACCTTC.